This T cell receptor (beta chain) was profiled in a study of T-cell reconstitution after alpha-beta-depleted transplantation in children. Study-wide points: Certain patients had high TCRbeta diversity at day 60, and it came from recipient T cells and thymic progenitors that survived. A year post-transplant, T-cell counts and diversity derived mostly from newly produced T cells. Where alpha-beta T cells came from about two months after transplant was reportedly several hundred expanded graft clones.

This clonotype was observed a few times. Its antigen is still unknown. A library of TCRbeta sequences, prepared with unique molecular identifiers, was generated. In TCRdb, the PCR reads were re-called with MiXCR into one record per CDR3 protein. Altogether about 510,000 distinct CDR3 sequences are present, 9.5% to 12% being singletons, with the ten largest covering around 15%. Germline CDR1 PRHDT, CDR2 FYEKMQ (reference sequence). The CDR3 sequence is 17 residues long. V lost 0 bases and J 0 bases, leaving 14 bases between the germline ends. This TCR was sampled from a female patient between 2 and 15 years old who had a stem cell transplant for aplastic anemia, so the T cells may come from the graft donor. This material consisted of PBMCs, mostly from graft donor cells, taken 180 days after TCRalphabeta/CD19-depleted stem cell transplant. V gene TRBV13 combines with J gene TRBJ1-2; D gene ambiguous. The CDR3 DNA follows: TGTGCCAGCAGCTTAGGGTCTTTTGGCGGCCCTAACTATGGCTACACCTTC. It specifies CASSLGSFGGPNYGYTF.